This TCR beta chain was identified in a study of cytotoxic CD8 clonotypes in ibrutinib-treated CLL. Study information: Timing of response sample collection was a median roughly twelve months after treatment start, with a range of 6 to 36. A mean of around 270,000 productive templates and approximately 100,000 productive rearrangements was obtained per sample. Study-level results: Measured clonality at baseline was greater than in age-matched healthy donors and tracked with circulating CD8+ T-cell counts. Different sampling times were used for sustained-remission and progressing patients.

Germline CDR1 is SNHLY and CDR2 is FYNNEI. The CDR3 extends over 14 amino acids. Trimming took off 6 bases at V and 8 bases at J, with 16 bases between the two ends. Using immunoSEQ multiplex PCR, the repertoire was profiled, and TCRdb retains in-frame clones only, with some absent. In the table there are 45,000 or so clones, 45% to 60% of which are singletons. A remark on this clone: Its target is not known.

Sequencing was performed on PBMCs, taken after 24 months of ibrutinib treatment. This sequence originates from a human donor with chronic lymphocytic leukemia. The chain employs TRBV2 and TRBJ1-4, with TRBD1 as a possible D gene (5 bases). The DNA for the CDR3 is TGTGCCAGCAGCGCCAAGGGACGATACGAAAAACTGTTTTTT. This encodes CASSAKGRYEKLFF.